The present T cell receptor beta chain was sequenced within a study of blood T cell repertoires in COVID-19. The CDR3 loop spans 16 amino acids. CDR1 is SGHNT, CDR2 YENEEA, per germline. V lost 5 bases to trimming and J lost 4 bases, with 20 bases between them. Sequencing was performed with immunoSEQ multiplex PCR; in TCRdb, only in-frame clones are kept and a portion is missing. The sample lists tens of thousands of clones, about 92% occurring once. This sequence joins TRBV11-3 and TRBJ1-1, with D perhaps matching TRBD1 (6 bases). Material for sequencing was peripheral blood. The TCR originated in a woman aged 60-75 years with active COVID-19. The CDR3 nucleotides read TGTGCCAGCAGCCCCTACCGCGAAGGACAGAGCACTGAAGCTTTCTTT. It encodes CASSPYREGQSTEAFF. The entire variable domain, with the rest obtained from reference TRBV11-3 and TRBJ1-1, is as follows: EAGVVQSPRYKIIEKKQPVAFWCNPISGHNTLYWYLQNLGQGPELLIRYENEEAVDDSQLPKDRFSAERLKGVDSTLKIQPAELGDSAVYLCASSPYREGQSTEAFFGQGTRLTVV.